This TCR beta chain comes out of a study of cytomegalovirus exposure and HLA in healthy donors. Study-level results: Accounts indicate the classifier identified cytomegalovirus status with strong specificity and sensitivity. Productive rates of about 90% or about 30% were seen for most TCR beta V segments in an earlier analysis.

In the PCR, 60 Vbeta and 13 Jbeta primers were used. Clones were sequenced by immunoSEQ multiplex PCR, and TCRdb holds only the in-frame ones, with some missing. There are 190,000 or so clones in the sample; 65% to 85% occur only once, and 0.098% lies in the top ten. The CDR3 sequence is 19 residues long. Trimming at V came to 2 bases and at J to 5 bases, leaving 20 bases not matched to a gene. Note on this clone: The target antigen is unknown.

Sequences were obtained from PBMCs. This clonotype originated in a boy between 2 and 10 years old in good health and CMV-seronegative. The chain employs TRBV23-1 and TRBJ2-5; 7 bases match TRBD1. TRBV23-1 is an open reading frame whose function is uncertain. The CDR3 here is CASSQPHPTGAEEIETQYF. The CDR3 bases are TGCGCCAGCAGTCAACCTCACCCTACAGGGGCCGAAGAAATTGAGACCCAGTACTTC.